These 30 T cell receptor beta chains were all obtained from the same sample, sequenced in a study of T cell responses to AZD1222 COVID-19 vaccine. This table comes from immunoSEQ multiplex PCR, and its TCRdb copy is limited to in-frame clones, with some not included. The sample has 160,000 or so clones, around 86% seen once. The material was peripheral blood, obtained 28 days after the second AZD1222 dose. The receptors derive from an adult who received the AZD1222 COVID-19 vaccine.

The chain employs TRBV19 and TRBJ1-5, with D uncertain. Germline V lookup: CDR1 LNHDA, CDR2 SQIVND (reference sequence). Between the trimmed V and J ends, which lost 4 bases and 5 bases, there was a span of 9 bases. The CDR3 spans 13 residues. The CDR3 coding sequence is TGTGCCAGTAGTACAGACCTAGATCAGCCCCAGCATTTT. As protein: CASSTDLDQPQHF.

The CDR3 region has the DNA TGTGCCTCCGACAGGGGAAACACTGAAGCTTTCTTT. It yields the protein CASDRGNTEAFF. V and J are TRBV28 and TRBJ1-1; 8 bases are shared with TRBD1. Unmatched junction bases numbered 4, after V lost 11 bases and J lost 2 bases. This CDR3 is built from 12 residues. Germline loops: CDR1 MDHEN, CDR2 SYDVKM.

The chain has TRBV2 and TRBJ2-1, with 15 bases fitting TRBD2. The V gene end was trimmed by 5 bases and the J gene end by 7 bases; junction bases not matched to a gene: 6. Looked up from germline, CDR1 is SNHLY and CDR2 is FYNNEI. The CDR3 runs 16 residues. This chain's CDR3 is CASSLTGTSGRNEQFF. The CDR3 DNA reads as TGTGCCAGCAGTCTCACAGGGACTAGCGGGAGGAATGAGCAGTTCTTC.

The V and J genes are TRBV7-8 and TRBJ2-1, with D perhaps matching TRBD2 (6 bases). The germline V and J ends were trimmed by 5 bases and 4 bases, with 18 bases remaining between them. The V gene's germline CDR1 is SGHVS and CDR2 FQNEAQ. CDR3 length equals 16 residues. As DNA, the CDR3 is TGTGCCAGCAGCCCCCCTAGGCTAGCGCTTTACAATGAGCAGTTCTTC. Its translation: CASSPPRLALYNEQFF.

The sample holds a few counts of this clone. This sequence joins TRBV18 and TRBJ1-2; tentative D call: TRBD1 (5 bases). Germline V lookup: CDR1 KGHSH, CDR2 LQKENI. CDR3 length equals 15 residues. Trimming shortened V by 3 bases and J by 2 bases, and 13 bases separated the two germline ends. CDR3 loop: CASSPPDKVNYGYTF. DNA of the CDR3: TGTGCCAGCTCACCTCCGGACAAGGTCAACTATGGCTACACCTTC.

The chain carries TRBV15 and TRBJ2-5; no clear D. Germline CDR1 reads LNHNV; CDR2 reads YYDKDF (reference sequence). The CDR3 totals 15 residues. The V gene lost 3 bases and the J gene lost 3 bases, with 14 bases spanning the gap. The CDR3 nucleotides read TGTGCCACCAGCAGTCCCGGTGTCGCGGAAGAGACCCAGTACTTC. The encoded protein is CATSSPGVAEETQYF.

This clone has a single count. V and J are TRBV5-1 and TRBJ2-7; D is perhaps TRBD1 (6 bases). Deletions cut 5 bases from V and 0 bases from J, with 18 bases between. CDR3 length: 16 residues. Germline values: CDR1 SGHRS, CDR2 YFSETQ. The CDR3 bases are TGCGCCAGCAGGCAGGACCGGGACAAGAGCTCCTACGAGCAGTACTTC. The encoded protein is CASRQDRDKSSYEQYF.

The count of this clone is one. The rearrangement joins TRBV7-8 to TRBJ1-5; D is uncertain. The CDR3 runs to 16 residues. CDR1 and CDR2 from the germline V gene are SGHVS and FQNEAQ. Trimming cost V 4 bases and J 0 bases, with 13 bases left between them. CDR3 residues: CASSSEGAYSNQPQHF. In nucleotides, the CDR3 is TGTGCCAGCAGCTCGGAAGGAGCCTATAGCAATCAGCCCCAGCATTTT. The full variable domain, in which reference TRBV7-8 and TRBJ1-5 provide the parts outside the CDR3, is GAGVSQSPRYKVAKRGQDVALRCDPISGHVSLFWYQQALGQGPEFLTYFQNEAQLDKSGLPSDRFFAERPEGSVSTLKIQRTQQEDSAVYLCASSSEGAYSNQPQHFGDGTRLSIL.

This chain joins TRBV9 and TRBJ2-2, with D perhaps assigned TRBD1 or TRBD2 (5 bases each). Germline V CDR1 and CDR2: SGDLS, YYNGEE. V dropped 5 bases and J dropped 2 bases, with 10 bases sitting between them. The CDR3 is 14 amino acids. Here the CDR3 reads CASSGTGNTGELFF. Here the CDR3 DNA reads TGTGCCAGCAGTGGGACGGGAAACACCGGGGAGCTGTTTTTT.

CDR3 sequence: CASSLSRASQDEQYF. The CDR3 DNA sequence: TGCGCCAGCAGCTTATCGCGGGCTAGCCAGGACGAGCAGTACTTC. This sequence joins TRBV5-1 and TRBJ2-7; maybe TRBD2 (5 bases). The CDR3 runs to 15 residues. Germline V gene lookup returns CDR1 SGHRS and CDR2 YFSETQ. V lost 2 bases and J lost 5, with 17 bases in between. The full variable domain, rest sourced from reference TRBV5-1 and TRBJ2-7, is KAGVTQTPRYLIKTRGQQVTLSCSPISGHRSVSWYQQTPGQGLQFLFEYFSETQRNKGNFPGRFSGRQFSNSRSEMNVSTLELGDSALYLCASSLSRASQDEQYFGPGTRLTVT.

The sample holds a few counts of this clone. The genes are TRBV10-3 and TRBJ1-4; perhaps TRBD1 as D (6 bases). There are 13 residues in the CDR3. The V and J ends lost 10 bases and 8 bases respectively, with 17 bases between them. Germline CDR1 reads ENHRY; CDR2 reads SYGVKD. The CDR3 protein is CATTQGAGEKLFF. The CDR3 bases are TGTGCCACTACACAGGGAGCGGGCGAAAAACTGTTTTTT.

This sequence joins TRBV5-1 and TRBJ2-7; D is unclear. The germline V and J ends were trimmed by 0 bases and 2 bases, with 9 bases remaining between them. Germline-derived CDR1 and CDR2 are SGHRS and YFSETQ. The CDR3 has 14 amino acids. CDR3 sequence: CASSLATRPYEQYF. The CDR3 nucleotides are TGCGCCAGCAGCTTGGCCACGAGGCCCTACGAGCAGTACTTC.

The rearrangement links TRBV4-1 to TRBJ1-6; weak D call: TRBD1 (5 bases). V lost 4 bases to trimming and J lost 10 bases, with 14 bases between them. Germline values: CDR1 MGHRA, CDR2 YSYEKL. The CDR3 is made up of 14 amino acids. The CDR3 region is CASSPGLRQSPLHF. In DNA form, the CDR3 reads TGCGCCAGCAGCCCGGGACTTCGGCAATCACCCCTCCACTTT.

This chain connects TRBV28 to TRBJ1-5; 9 nucleotides match TRBD1. V lost 6 bases and J lost 3; bases outside the gene matches: 3. The CDR3 totals 14 residues. Germline V gives CDR1 MDHEN, CDR2 SYDVKM. The CDR3 region is CASRRTGANQPQHF. In DNA, the CDR3 is TGTGCCAGCAGAAGGACAGGGGCCAATCAGCCCCAGCATTTT.

Points on this clone: Its ends do not fully match the called genes, so a read error is possible. The chain links TRBV9 to TRBJ1-3, with TRBD1 as a possible D gene (6 bases). In germline, CDR1 is SGDLS, CDR2 YYNGEE. The CDR3 is 13 amino acids. CDR3 coding DNA: TGTGCTAGCAGTCGACAGGTTGGAAACACCATATATTTT. Translation: CASSRQVGNTIYF. Full variable domain (outside the CDR3, taken from reference TRBV9 and TRBJ1-3): DSGVTQTPKHLITATGQRVTLRCSPRSGDLSVYWYQQSLDQGLQFLIQYYNGEERAKGNILERFSAQQFPDLHSELNLSSLELGDSALYFCASSRQVGNTIYFGEGSWLTVV.

This chain uses TRBV28 with TRBJ2-7, with TRBD2 as a possible D gene (6 bases). Germline V lookup: CDR1 MDHEN, CDR2 SYDVKM. The CDR3 is 14 amino acids. V dropped 8 bases and J dropped 6 bases, with 20 bases sitting between them. The CDR3 DNA reads as TGTGCCAGCGGTGGCCGGGGAGGAGGTCGCGAGCAGTACTTC. Protein sequence: CASGGRGGGREQYF.

V usage is TRBV5-6 and J usage is TRBJ1-2; possible D gene TRBD1, 5 bases. The CDR3 loop spans 15 amino acids. Germline V gene sequence: CDR1 SGHDT, CDR2 YYEEEE. Trimming removed 4 bases from V and 4 bases from J, with 17 bases in between. CDR3 sequence: CASSLPGRIAYGYTF. The CDR3 nucleotides are TGTGCCAGCAGCCTTCCAGGGAGGATCGCCTATGGCTACACCTTC.

The genes are TRBV20-1 and TRBJ2-1; tentative D call: TRBD1 (5 bases). CDR1 and CDR2 from the germline V gene are DFQATT and SNEGSKA (reference sequence). Trimming left V 6 bases short and J 6 bases short, with 9 bases between. The CDR3 extends over 11 amino acids. CDR3 in DNA: TGCAGTGCCCCAGGGCCCAATGAGCAGTTCTTC. This gives the protein CSAPGPNEQFF.

The rearrangement joins TRBV5-1 to TRBJ1-1; D may be TRBD1 (6 bases). The ends were cut back, 3 bases at V and 2 bases at J, with 14 bases in the middle. From germline, CDR1 is SGHRS and CDR2 YFSETQ. This CDR3 comprises 15 residues. The CDR3 loop is CASSSKGQPNTEAFF. CDR3 DNA: TGCGCCAGCAGCTCCAAGGGACAACCTAACACTGAAGCTTTCTTT.

The chain couples TRBV27 to TRBJ2-1, with 15 bases that match TRBD2. J gave up 8 bases and V 10 bases, and 3 bases lay outside the gene matches. CDR1 and CDR2 (germline): MNHEY, SMNVEV (reference sequence). The CDR3 contains 13 residues. In nucleotides, the CDR3 is TGTGCCATAAGGACTAGCGGGGGGGATGAGCAGTTCTTC. Translated, it gives CAIRTSGGDEQFF.

The genes are TRBV28 and TRBJ2-3; 8 nucleotides line up with TRBD2. The CDR3 extends over 15 amino acids. J gave up 6 bases and V 1 base, and 6 bases lay outside the gene matches. CDR1 is MDHEN, CDR2 SYDVKM, per germline. The chain's CDR3 is CASSLSGQRGDTQYF. The CDR3 region has the DNA TGTGCCAGCAGTTTATCGGGGCAGCGGGGGGATACGCAGTATTTT.

The chain is built from TRBV2 and TRBJ1-5; tentative D call: TRBD1 (5 bases). The CDR3 extends over 14 amino acids. Looked up from germline, CDR1 is SNHLY and CDR2 is FYNNEI. Trimming removed 6 bases from V and 0 bases from J, with 9 bases in between. CDR3 region: CASSQGISNQPQHF. CDR3 coding DNA: TGTGCCAGCAGCCAGGGAATTAGCAATCAGCCCCAGCATTTT.

The CDR3 reads CASSRITGGPNSPLHF. The CDR3 nucleotides are TGTGCCAGTAGCCGAATTACAGGGGGCCCTAATTCACCCCTCCACTTT. The rearrangement uses TRBV19 and TRBJ1-6; 9 bases line up with TRBD1. With 6 bases clipped from V and 6 bases from J, the junction kept 9 bases outside the gene matches. Germline CDR1 LNHDA, CDR2 SQIVND (reference sequence). The CDR3 has 16 amino acids.

The genes are TRBV3-1 (or the pseudogene TRBV3-2) and TRBJ2-1, with TRBD2 identical over 7 bases. From germline, CDR1 is LGHDT and CDR2 YNNKEL (reference sequence). This CDR3 has 13 residues. Losses at the gene ends were 4 bases for V and 14 bases for J; bases not matched to a gene: 11. The CDR3 DNA sequence: TGTGCCAGCAGCCCTCCGGGGCGGGAGAGCGAGTTCTTC. Residues: CASSPPGRESEFF.

The chain is built from TRBV18 and TRBJ1-1; maybe TRBD1 (6 bases). CDR1 and CDR2 from the germline V gene are KGHSH and LQKENI. The CDR3 has 15 residues. With 6 bases removed from V and 4 bases from J, the gap between germline ends came to 18 bases. This CDR3 is CASSDGGGQRTEAFF. The CDR3 DNA is TGTGCCAGCTCGGACGGTGGGGGGCAGCGCACTGAAGCTTTCTTT. The variable domain in full, with the rest retrieved from reference TRBV18 and TRBJ1-1, is NAGVMQNPRHLVRRRGQEARLRCSPMKGHSHVYWYRQLPEEGLKFMVYLQKENIIDESGMPKERFSAEFPKEGPSILRIQQVVRGDSAAYFCASSDGGGQRTEAFFGQGTRLTVV.

The chain couples TRBV27 to TRBJ1-6; D possibly corresponds to TRBD1 (6 bases). V gave up 5 bases and J gave up 5 bases, with 10 bases separating them. The CDR3 runs 14 residues. Germline CDR1 reads MNHEY; CDR2 reads SMNVEV (reference sequence). The CDR3 nucleotides are TGTGCCAGCAGTGCACAGGGTCATAATTCACCCCTCCACTTT. Translation: CASSAQGHNSPLHF.

The gene calls are TRBV5-4 and TRBJ2-3; D might be TRBD1 (5 bases). Germline V CDR1 and CDR2: SGHNT, YYREEE (reference sequence). The CDR3 loop spans 15 amino acids. Trimming shortened V by 4 bases and J by 2 bases, and 14 bases separated the two germline ends. In DNA, the CDR3 is TGTGCCAGCAGCGACCAGGGTTTCATCACAGATACGCAGTATTTT. Translation gives CASSDQGFITDTQYF.

The CDR3 DNA follows: TGCGCCAGCAGCTTGACAGCCATGAACACTGAAGCTTTCTTT. It is translated as CASSLTAMNTEAFF. The V call is TRBV5-1, the J call TRBJ1-1, with D uncertain. The CDR3 has 14 residues. Germline V CDR1 and CDR2: SGHRS, YFSETQ. V lost 1 base to trimming and J lost 0 bases, with 7 bases between them.

The chain has TRBV28 and TRBJ1-5; 7 bases map to TRBD1. From germline, CDR1 is MDHEN and CDR2 SYDVKM. V shed 6 bases, J shed 6 bases, and the junction held 8 bases outside the gene matches. CDR3 size: 14 residues. The CDR3 here is CASSGSGGGQPQHF. As DNA, the CDR3 is TGTGCCAGCAGCGGCTCAGGGGGTGGTCAGCCCCAGCATTTT.

V gene TRBV28 combines with J gene TRBJ2-1, with 10 bases that match TRBD2. CDR3 size: 18 residues. Germline loops: CDR1 MDHEN, CDR2 SYDVKM. Germline trimming cut 0 bases from V and 1 base from J; bases unmatched to any gene: 6. The CDR3, as DNA: TGTGCCAGCAGTTTATGGTCTGCTAGCGGGAGTTCCTACAATGAGCAGTTCTTC. This encodes CASSLWSASGSSYNEQFF.